The text below deals with one T cell receptor beta chain. Antigen unknown. The study ran its PCR with 60 Vbeta and 13 Jbeta primers. Clones were read by immunoSEQ multiplex PCR, and TCRdb kept only the in-frame ones, dropping some. This sample carries some 120,000 clones, less than 90% of them seen once, and the ten largest clones take approximately 0.24%. Unmatched junction bases numbered 8, after V lost 3 bases and J lost 2 bases. The germline V gene has CDR1 SGHAT and CDR2 FQNNGV. This CDR3 spans 16 amino acids. This specimen belongs to a study of cytomegalovirus exposure and HLA in healthy donors. General study results and limits: From TCR beta sequences, most subjects' HLA-A and HLA-B alleles were reportedly predicted accurately. The authors listed some 160 TCR beta chains as cytomegalovirus-associated. CMV serostatus was the sole immune exposure information available.

The sequenced sample was PBMCs. This clonotype originated in a man aged 50 to 60 in good health and CMV-seronegative. The chain joins TRBV11-2 to TRBJ2-3; 7 bases map to TRBD2. CDR3 sequence reads: CASSFSGGGSTDTQYF. The CDR3 nucleotides read TGTGCCAGCAGCTTTTCAGGCGGGGGATCCACAGATACGCAGTATTTT.